Below are 21 T cell receptor beta chains sequenced from a single sample in a study of blood T cell repertoires in COVID-19. Clones were sequenced by immunoSEQ multiplex PCR, and TCRdb holds only the in-frame ones, with some missing. Of a few hundred thousand clones in the sample, roughly 90% were seen once. The sample was PBMCs or T cells enriched from blood (not recorded which). The receptor set was obtained from a woman aged 40 to 49 who had recovered from COVID-19.

This chain connects TRBV11-3 to TRBJ2-1; D is perhaps TRBD2 (6 bases). The V gene lost 3 bases and the J gene lost 4 bases, with 13 bases spanning the gap. Germline V gene lookup returns CDR1 SGHNT and CDR2 YENEEA. This CDR3 is built from 15 residues. CDR3 nucleotides: TGTGCCAGCAGCTTTGTCCGACTAGGATACAATGAGCAGTTCTTC. As protein: CASSFVRLGYNEQFF.

This rearrangement joins TRBV4-2 to TRBJ2-1, with TRBD2 matching over 12 bases. After removal of 4 bases from V and 4 bases from J, the junction contained 2 bases not matched to a gene. Per germline, CDR1 LGHNA and CDR2 YNFKEQ. This CDR3 region has 15 residues. The CDR3 DNA reads as TGTGCCAGCAGCCGAGGACTAGCGGGGTACAATGAGCAGTTCTTC. This sequence encodes CASSRGLAGYNEQFF.

The rearrangement uses TRBV7-9 and TRBJ2-1; TRBD2 agrees at 10 bases. CDR1 is SEHNR and CDR2 is FQNEAQ in the germline V gene (reference sequence). This CDR3 region has 19 residues. V lost 2 bases and J lost 2; bases outside the gene matches: 12. CDR3 in amino acids: CASSLTGSGRPTPYNEQFF. CDR3 bases: TGTGCCAGCAGCTTAACAGGTAGCGGGAGGCCGACTCCCTACAATGAGCAGTTCTTC.

On this clone itself: The identical CDR3 is also encoded by other nucleotide sequences in the sample. V is TRBV6-2 or TRBV6-3 and J is TRBJ2-1; D unresolved. V was cut by 3 bases and J by 3 bases, with 6 bases left in between. Germline V gene lookup returns CDR1 MNHEY and CDR2 SVGEGT. The CDR3 loop spans 13 amino acids. Here the CDR3 reads CASSYASYNEQFF. CDR3 sequence (DNA): TGTGCCAGCAGTTATGCTAGCTACAATGAGCAGTTCTTC.

V and J are TRBV29-1 and TRBJ2-7; perhaps TRBD1 as D (6 bases). The CDR3 is 14 amino acids. Germline values: CDR1 SQVTM, CDR2 ANQGSEA. Trimming shortened V by 2 bases and J by 3 bases, and 14 bases separated the two germline ends. CDR3 sequence (DNA): TGCAGCGTTGAACTTGACAGGAGGAACTACGAGCAGTACTTC. This gives the protein CSVELDRRNYEQYF.

Only a few counts were recorded for this clone. The chain carries TRBV7-2 and TRBJ2-7, with a possible D match to TRBD2 (7 bases). CDR1 and CDR2 (germline): SGHTA, FQGNSA. Trimming took off 5 bases at V and 6 bases at J, with 20 bases between the two ends. This CDR3 spans 15 amino acids. The DNA of the CDR3 is TGTGCCAGCAGCCCTCCGCTTGTGGGGGGGCTCGAGCAGTACTTC. It specifies CASSPPLVGGLEQYF.

The rearrangement uses TRBV18 and TRBJ1-6; 7 bases are a match to TRBD1. Trimming removed 4 bases from V and 5 bases from J; junction bases left unmatched: 5. The germline V gene has CDR1 KGHSH and CDR2 LQKENI. The CDR3 extends over 15 amino acids. The CDR3 region has the DNA TGTGCCAGCTCACGAGGCAGGGGGGATAATTCACCCCTCCACTTT. Translating gives CASSRGRGDNSPLHF.

This clone was seen once. The chain has TRBV5-4 and TRBJ2-3, with 14 bases identical to TRBD2. Germline V CDR1 and CDR2: SGHNT, YYREEE (reference sequence). The J segment lost 3 bases and the V segment lost 0 bases, leaving 3 bases of the junction unmatched. The CDR3 totals 17 residues. Here the CDR3 DNA reads TGTGCCAGCAGCTTGGGGACTAGCGGGAGGAGGACAGATACGCAGTATTTT. The encoded protein is CASSLGTSGRRTDTQYF.

This chain links TRBV27 with TRBJ2-3, with D maybe TRBD2 (5 bases). This CDR3 comprises 14 residues. Germline CDR1 MNHEY, CDR2 SMNVEV (reference sequence). With 2 bases removed from V and 5 bases from J, the gap between germline ends came to 11 bases. The CDR3: CASSLQLAKDTQYF. The CDR3 nucleotides are TGTGCCAGCAGTTTACAGCTAGCTAAAGATACGCAGTATTTT.

The gene calls are TRBV28 and TRBJ1-2; 7 nucleotides match TRBD1. CDR3 size: 13 residues. Germline assignment: CDR1 MDHEN and CDR2 SYDVKM. Losses at the gene ends were 5 bases for V and 7 bases for J; bases not matched to a gene: 7. In DNA, the CDR3 is TGTGCCAGCAGTCTCCACAGGGGTCGTGGCTACACCTTC. The encoded protein is CASSLHRGRGYTF.

Note on this clone: In the same sample, other DNA sequences code for this CDR3. The chain links TRBV18 to TRBJ2-1, with TRBD2 identical over 7 bases. Trimming removed 3 bases from V and 0 bases from J; junction bases left unmatched: 2. The CDR3 has 15 residues. The germline gives CDR1 KGHSH, CDR2 LQKENI. The CDR3 DNA reads TGTGCCAGCTCACCCCCTAGCGGCTCCTACAATGAGCAGTTCTTC. It codes for CASSPPSGSYNEQFF. The full variable domain, its missing parts supplied by reference TRBV18 and TRBJ2-1, is NAGVMQNPRHLVRRRGQEARLRCSPMKGHSHVYWYRQLPEEGLKFMVYLQKENIIDESGMPKERFSAEFPKEGPSILRIQQVVRGDSAAYFCASSPPSGSYNEQFFGPGTRLTVL.

The chain has TRBV7-9 and TRBJ2-1; 8 bases fit TRBD2. The CDR3 runs to 15 residues. Germline V gene data show CDR1 as SEHNR and CDR2 as FQNEAQ (reference sequence). V was pared by 5 bases and J by 4 bases, with 7 bases of the junction left unmatched. The CDR3 bases are TGTGCCAGCAGCCCACGGGGGGGATCTTACAATGAGCAGTTCTTC. Amino acids: CASSPRGGSYNEQFF.

This sequence joins TRBV7-9 and TRBJ1-5; D not certain. V was clipped by 5 bases and J by 0 bases, with 17 bases between them. Germline assignment: CDR1 SEHNR and CDR2 FQNEAQ (reference sequence). The CDR3 is 17 amino acids. CDR3 protein: CASSPGEGAFSNQPQHF. In DNA form, the CDR3 reads TGTGCCAGCAGCCCCGGGGAGGGCGCCTTTAGCAATCAGCCCCAGCATTTT.

The chain is built from TRBV25-1 and TRBJ1-2, with 8 positions matching TRBD1. Germline CDR1 and CDR2: MGHDK and SYGVNS. The CDR3 length is 18 residues. The junction had 14 bases not matched to a gene; V was cut back by 5 bases and J by 0 bases. In nucleotides, the CDR3 is TGTGCCAGCAGTCCCCTAAATCAGGGGGCCCTAGCTAACTATGGCTACACCTTC. It encodes CASSPLNQGALANYGYTF.

This sequence joins TRBV19 and TRBJ2-2; no definite D call. Germline V lookup: CDR1 LNHDA, CDR2 SQIVND (reference sequence). The CDR3 is made up of 14 amino acids. The CDR3 reads CASKENPNTGELFF. The CDR3 DNA sequence: TGTGCTTCCAAGGAGAATCCGAACACCGGGGAGCTGTTTTTT.

This chain uses TRBV18 with TRBJ2-5; 7 positions match TRBD2. This CDR3 contains 13 residues. With 6 bases clipped from V and 3 bases from J, the junction kept 4 bases outside the gene matches. Germline lookup yields CDR1 KGHSH and CDR2 LQKENI. The CDR3 is CASSSGLEETQYF. For the CDR3, the DNA is TGTGCCAGCTCTTCCGGACTAGAAGAGACCCAGTACTTC.

The chain is built from TRBV10-3 and TRBJ2-6; 10 bases map to TRBD2. There are 16 residues in the CDR3. J was trimmed by 4 bases and V by 6 bases; bases with no gene match: 6. Germline CDR1 and CDR2: ENHRY and SYGVKD. The CDR3 sequence is CAIRTSGSEGANVLTF. DNA for the CDR3: TGTGCCATCAGGACTAGCGGGTCGGAAGGGGCCAACGTCCTGACTTTC.

There are a few counts of this clone. V and J are TRBV19 and TRBJ1-5, with TRBD1 as a possible D gene (6 bases). Germline assignment: CDR1 LNHDA and CDR2 SQIVND (reference sequence). The length of the CDR3 is 14 residues. Trimming cost V 2 bases and J 5 bases, with 10 bases left between them. The CDR3 reads CASSIRTAYQPQHF. CDR3 nucleotide sequence: TGTGCCAGTAGTATACGGACAGCTTATCAGCCCCAGCATTTT.

Turning to this clone: A junction boundary mismatches the germline segment, possibly from a read error. V usage is TRBV7-7 and J usage is TRBJ2-2; weak D call: TRBD1 (6 bases). The germline CDR1 and CDR2 sequences are SSHAT and FNYEAQ (reference sequence). The CDR3 is 16 amino acids. The CDR3 is CASSLVAGVDTGELFF. In DNA, the CDR3 is TGTGCTAGCAGCTTAGTGGCAGGGGTCGACACCGGGGAGCTGTTTTTT.

This clone was picked up one time. Other DNA sequences in the sample encode the same CDR3. This chain uses TRBV19 with TRBJ2-1; TRBD2 matches 10 bases. Per germline, CDR1 LNHDA and CDR2 SQIVND (reference sequence). This CDR3 has 14 amino acids. Unmatched junction bases numbered 4, after V lost 7 bases and J lost 4 bases. This CDR3 is CASISGGLYNEQFF. In DNA, the CDR3 is TGTGCCAGTATTAGCGGGGGGTTATACAATGAGCAGTTCTTC.

The gene calls are TRBV5-1 and TRBJ1-3, with D tentatively TRBD1 (5 bases). Between the trimmed V and J ends, which lost 3 bases and 0 bases, there was a span of 7 bases. This CDR3 has 14 residues. CDR1 SGHRS and CDR2 YFSETQ come from the germline V gene. The CDR3 sequence is CASSSGGSGNTIYF. CDR3 coding DNA: TGCGCCAGCAGCTCCGGGGGCTCTGGAAACACCATATATTTT.